Listed below are T cell receptor beta chains from one sample, sequenced in a study of identical twins. TCRdb re-called the 5' RACE reads with MiXCR, one entry per CDR3 protein. The table includes hundreds of thousands of distinct CDR3 sequences, about 7.5% detected once. A further study also used this sample, focusing on yellow fever vaccine responses in identical twins.

The specimen sequenced was memory (CD45RO+) T cells sorted from blood. The receptors were sampled from a woman between 18 and 29 years old in good health. Both conserved end residues are part of each CDR3. A D gene is named only where the DNA matches it firmly. Size values are once, few and many counts, or a class for expanded clones, and some rows have none.

clone size: many; J gene: TRBJ2-1; D gene: TRBD2; V gene: TRBV20-1; CDR3 protein: CSAGGLAGDNEQFF; CDR3 DNA: TGCAGTGCGGGGGGACTAGCGGGGGACAATGAGCAGTTCTTC
clone size: -; J gene: TRBJ2-1; D gene: TRBD2; V gene: TRBV24-1; CDR3 protein: CATSDSASGRAYEQFF; CDR3 DNA: TGTGCCACCAGTGATTCTGCTAGCGGGAGGGCCTATGAGCAGTTCTTC
clone size: few; J gene: TRBJ2-7; D gene: -; V gene: TRBV7-2; CDR3 protein: CASGIMGQQTYEQYF; CDR3 DNA: TGTGCCAGCGGAATAATGGGTCAGCAAACCTACGAGCAGTACTTC
clone size: many; J gene: TRBJ2-1; D gene: -; V gene: TRBV4-3; CDR3 protein: CASSQPGLPLNEQFF; CDR3 DNA: TGCGCCAGCAGCCAACCGGGACTGCCACTTAATGAGCAGTTCTTC
clone size: many; J gene: TRBJ2-1; D gene: -; V gene: TRBV10-3; CDR3 protein: CAISELNNEQFF; CDR3 DNA: TGTGCCATCAGTGAGTTGAACAATGAGCAGTTCTTC
clone size: many; J gene: TRBJ2-1; D gene: TRBD1; V gene: TRBV27; CDR3 protein: CASKGTGLHEQFF; CDR3 DNA: TGTGCCAGCAAGGGGACAGGGCTTCATGAGCAGTTCTTC
clone size: few; J gene: TRBJ2-1; D gene: TRBD2; V gene: TRBV11-2; CDR3 protein: CASSLDLVGASGHNEQFF; CDR3 DNA: TGTGCCAGCAGCTTAGATTTGGTCGGGGCTAGCGGTCACAATGAGCAGTTCTTC
clone size: -; J gene: TRBJ1-1; D gene: -; V gene: TRBV5-5; CDR3 protein: CASSLADAPSFFEAFF; CDR3 DNA: TGTGCCAGCAGCTTGGCCGACGCCCCGTCCTTTTTTGAAGCTTTCTTT
clone size: few; J gene: TRBJ2-2; D gene: -; V gene: TRBV6-2/TRBV6-3; CDR3 protein: CASRGDGRTSELFF; CDR3 DNA: TGTGCCAGCAGGGGGGACGGGCGGACTTCGGAGCTGTTTTTT
clone size: -; J gene: TRBJ2-7; D gene: TRBD2; V gene: TRBV5-1; CDR3 protein: CASSTGLERGKSEQYF; CDR3 DNA: TGCGCCAGCAGCACGGGACTAGAACGAGGGAAGTCCGAGCAGTACTTC
clone size: -; J gene: TRBJ2-4; D gene: -; V gene: TRBV7-9; CDR3 protein: CASSFGQIAKNIQYF; CDR3 DNA: TGTGCCAGCAGCTTCGGACAGATAGCCAAAAACATTCAGTACTTC
clone size: few; J gene: TRBJ1-1; D gene: -; V gene: TRBV25-1; CDR3 protein: CASSGRGYNTEAFF; CDR3 DNA: TGTGCCAGCAGTGGGAGAGGGTACAACACTGAAGCTTTCTTT
clone size: many; J gene: TRBJ2-1; D gene: -; V gene: TRBV6-2/TRBV6-3; CDR3 protein: CASSWNGLNEQFF; CDR3 DNA: TGTGCCAGCAGTTGGAACGGACTCAATGAGCAGTTCTTC
clone size: few; J gene: TRBJ2-5; D gene: TRBD1; V gene: TRBV20-1; CDR3 protein: CSAKGTGGETQYF; CDR3 DNA: TGCAGTGCTAAGGGGACAGGGGGAGAGACCCAGTACTTC
clone size: many; J gene: TRBJ1-2; D gene: -; V gene: TRBV20-1; CDR3 protein: CSARPPTANSNYGYTF; CDR3 DNA: TGCAGTGCTAGGCCCCCTACAGCGAACTCTAACTATGGCTACACCTTC
clone size: many; J gene: TRBJ2-5; D gene: -; V gene: TRBV4-1; CDR3 protein: CASSQVTWETQYF; CDR3 DNA: TGCGCCAGCAGCCAAGTGACGTGGGAGACCCAGTACTTC
clone size: many; J gene: TRBJ2-3; D gene: TRBD1; V gene: TRBV6-1; CDR3 protein: CASSAPDRGQIDTQYF; CDR3 DNA: TGTGCCAGCAGTGCACCGGACAGGGGGCAAATAGATACGCAGTATTTT
clone size: few; J gene: TRBJ1-2; D gene: -; V gene: TRBV27; CDR3 protein: CASSSSWGYGYTF; CDR3 DNA: TGTGCCAGCAGCAGCTCCTGGGGCTATGGCTACACCTTC
clone size: few; J gene: TRBJ1-6; D gene: -; V gene: TRBV10-2; CDR3 protein: CASIQGLDTPLHF; CDR3 DNA: TGCGCCAGCATTCAGGGATTGGATACACCCCTCCACTTT
clone size: many; J gene: TRBJ2-1; D gene: TRBD1; V gene: TRBV5-1; CDR3 protein: CASSSGGTGVIEQFF; CDR3 DNA: TGCGCCAGCAGCTCTGGCGGGACAGGGGTCATTGAGCAGTTCTTC
clone size: few; J gene: TRBJ1-1; D gene: -; V gene: TRBV13; CDR3 protein: CASSARLMNTEAFF; CDR3 DNA: TGTGCCAGCAGCGCCAGACTCATGAACACTGAAGCTTTCTTT
clone size: many; J gene: TRBJ1-1; D gene: -; V gene: TRBV5-1; CDR3 protein: CASSLVGGGNTEAFF; CDR3 DNA: TGCGCCAGCAGCTTGGTGGGGGGAGGTAACACTGAAGCTTTCTTT
clone size: few; J gene: TRBJ2-5; D gene: TRBD2; V gene: TRBV20-1; CDR3 protein: CSAGRLAGGSETQYF; CDR3 DNA: TGCAGTGCCGGGAGACTAGCGGGGGGGTCAGAGACCCAGTACTTC
clone size: -; J gene: TRBJ1-1; D gene: -; V gene: TRBV3-1; CDR3 protein: CASSQDRGNTEAFF; CDR3 DNA: TGTGCCAGCAGCCAAGATAGGGGAAACACTGAAGCTTTCTTT
clone size: many; J gene: TRBJ2-1; D gene: TRBD1; V gene: TRBV15; CDR3 protein: CATSRTGGTYNEQFF; CDR3 DNA: TGTGCCACCAGCAGGACAGGGGGAACCTACAATGAGCAGTTCTTC
clone size: -; J gene: TRBJ2-1; D gene: -; V gene: TRBV20-1; CDR3 protein: CSARKPQRNEQFF; CDR3 DNA: TGCAGTGCTAGAAAGCCTCAGCGCAATGAGCAGTTCTTC
clone size: many; J gene: TRBJ2-7; D gene: TRBD1; V gene: TRBV20-1; CDR3 protein: CSASEGASSPYEQYF; CDR3 DNA: TGCAGTGCTAGTGAGGGGGCTAGCAGCCCCTACGAGCAGTACTTC
clone size: -; J gene: TRBJ2-3; D gene: TRBD2; V gene: TRBV4-3; CDR3 protein: CASSQAPAGVRTDTQYF; CDR3 DNA: TGCGCCAGCAGCCAAGCTCCCGCGGGAGTTCGTACAGATACGCAGTATTTT
clone size: -; J gene: TRBJ2-5; D gene: TRBD1; V gene: TRBV7-2; CDR3 protein: CASSLYGTGVETQYF; CDR3 DNA: TGTGCCAGCAGCTTATATGGGACAGGGGTCGAGACCCAGTACTTC
clone size: -; J gene: TRBJ2-1; D gene: TRBD2; V gene: TRBV11-3; CDR3 protein: CASSIGTRPHEQFF; CDR3 DNA: TGTGCCAGCAGTATAGGGACTAGGCCCCATGAGCAGTTCTTC
clone size: many; J gene: TRBJ2-7; D gene: -; V gene: TRBV20-1; CDR3 protein: CSARDRVRLSSYEQYF; CDR3 DNA: TGCAGTGCTAGAGATAGGGTACGGCTCAGCTCCTACGAGCAGTACTTC
clone size: many; J gene: TRBJ2-2; D gene: -; V gene: TRBV4-3; CDR3 protein: CASSQDSGDYTGELFF; CDR3 DNA: TGCGCCAGCAGCCAAGATAGCGGAGACTACACCGGGGAGCTGTTTTTT
clone size: many; J gene: TRBJ1-1; D gene: -; V gene: TRBV20-1; CDR3 protein: CSARDLSEAFF; CDR3 DNA: TGCAGTGCTAGAGATTTATCTGAAGCTTTCTTT
clone size: -; J gene: TRBJ2-7; D gene: -; V gene: TRBV7-2; CDR3 protein: CASSPSLGGPYEQYF; CDR3 DNA: TGTGCCAGCAGCCCGTCCCTTGGGGGCCCCTACGAGCAGTACTTC
clone size: -; J gene: TRBJ2-7; D gene: TRBD1; V gene: TRBV6-6; CDR3 protein: CASRTQGLEQYF; CDR3 DNA: TGTGCCAGCAGGACACAGGGGCTCGAGCAGTACTTC
clone size: many; J gene: TRBJ2-5; D gene: TRBD2; V gene: TRBV7-8; CDR3 protein: CASSLEERGRVYRSETQYF; CDR3 DNA: TGTGCCAGCAGCTTAGAAGAGCGGGGCAGGGTCTATCGTTCGGAGACCCAGTACTTC
clone size: -; J gene: TRBJ2-5; D gene: -; V gene: TRBV20-1; CDR3 protein: CSARDIHGQETQYF; CDR3 DNA: TGCAGTGCTAGAGATATACACGGACAAGAGACCCAGTACTTC
clone size: -; J gene: TRBJ2-3; D gene: -; V gene: TRBV11-3; CDR3 protein: CASSLDRRLDTQYF; CDR3 DNA: TGTGCCAGCAGCCTCGACAGGCGCCTGGATACGCAGTATTTT
clone size: -; J gene: TRBJ1-1; D gene: -; V gene: TRBV27; CDR3 protein: CASKPQLLNTEAFF; CDR3 DNA: TGTGCCAGCAAACCACAGCTCCTGAACACTGAAGCTTTCTTT
clone size: few; J gene: TRBJ1-3; D gene: -; V gene: TRBV10-1; CDR3 protein: CASRRDGAETIYF; CDR3 DNA: TGCGCCAGCAGGAGGGACGGAGCCGAAACCATATATTTT
clone size: -; J gene: TRBJ2-3; D gene: -; V gene: TRBV19; CDR3 protein: CASSFRPDSADTQYF; CDR3 DNA: TGTGCCAGTAGTTTCCGACCGGACAGCGCAGATACGCAGTATTTT
clone size: few; J gene: TRBJ2-6; D gene: TRBD2; V gene: TRBV28; CDR3 protein: CASSLGGISGANVLTF; CDR3 DNA: TGTGCCAGCAGTTTGGGGGGGATCTCTGGGGCCAACGTCCTGACTTTC
clone size: few; J gene: TRBJ2-7; D gene: TRBD2; V gene: TRBV6-1; CDR3 protein: CASSEEPSGTGEQYF; CDR3 DNA: TGTGCCAGCAGTGAAGAGCCTAGCGGGACGGGCGAGCAGTACTTC
clone size: few; J gene: TRBJ1-6; D gene: -; V gene: TRBV10-1; CDR3 protein: CASSEGGRRNSPLHF; CDR3 DNA: TGCGCCAGCAGTGAAGGAGGACGGAGGAATTCACCCCTCCACTTT
clone size: few; J gene: TRBJ2-1; D gene: TRBD1; V gene: TRBV6-1; CDR3 protein: CASTGGQGLRNEQFF; CDR3 DNA: TGTGCCAGCACCGGGGGACAGGGGTTACGGAATGAGCAGTTCTTC
clone size: many; J gene: TRBJ2-7; D gene: TRBD1; V gene: TRBV20-1; CDR3 protein: CSAPRWGQLDSEQYF; CDR3 DNA: TGCAGTGCCCCACGCTGGGGACAGTTGGATAGCGAGCAGTACTTC
clone size: many; J gene: TRBJ2-3; D gene: TRBD2; V gene: TRBV4-2; CDR3 protein: CASSQETSGRADTQYF; CDR3 DNA: TGTGCCAGCAGCCAGGAGACTAGCGGGAGGGCAGATACGCAGTATTTT
clone size: few; J gene: TRBJ2-1; D gene: TRBD2; V gene: TRBV28; CDR3 protein: CASSFLSLRLAGERNEQFF; CDR3 DNA: TGTGCCAGCAGTTTCCTATCCCTTAGACTAGCGGGAGAGCGGAATGAGCAGTTCTTC
clone size: many; J gene: TRBJ2-1; D gene: TRBD2; V gene: TRBV3-1; CDR3 protein: CASSQGWEGHNEQFF; CDR3 DNA: TGTGCCAGCAGCCAAGGGTGGGAGGGCCACAATGAGCAGTTCTTC
clone size: few; J gene: TRBJ2-5; D gene: TRBD2; V gene: TRBV27; CDR3 protein: CASSLRLAGGYAQETQYF; CDR3 DNA: TGTGCCAGCAGTTTAAGGCTAGCGGGGGGGTACGCCCAAGAGACCCAGTACTTC
clone size: few; J gene: TRBJ2-1; D gene: -; V gene: TRBV7-2; CDR3 protein: CASSLTWTDYNEQFF; CDR3 DNA: TGTGCCAGCAGCCTTACTTGGACGGATTACAATGAGCAGTTCTTC
clone size: many; J gene: TRBJ2-3; D gene: TRBD1; V gene: TRBV12-3/TRBV12-4; CDR3 protein: CASIPMDRGTDTQYF; CDR3 DNA: TGTGCCAGCATCCCAATGGACAGGGGCACAGATACGCAGTATTTT
clone size: few; J gene: TRBJ2-7; D gene: -; V gene: TRBV28; CDR3 protein: CASSFYGYEQYF; CDR3 DNA: TGTGCCAGCAGTTTCTACGGCTACGAGCAGTACTTC
clone size: many; J gene: TRBJ2-3; D gene: TRBD2; V gene: TRBV24-1; CDR3 protein: CATSDVAGPSTDTQYF; CDR3 DNA: TGTGCCACCAGTGATGTAGCGGGACCTAGCACAGATACGCAGTATTTT
clone size: many; J gene: TRBJ2-7; D gene: -; V gene: TRBV11-2; CDR3 protein: CASSKDFMGYEQYF; CDR3 DNA: TGTGCCAGCAGCAAGGACTTCATGGGTTACGAGCAGTACTTC
clone size: many; J gene: TRBJ2-6; D gene: -; V gene: TRBV7-2; CDR3 protein: CASSLAGTGANVLTF; CDR3 DNA: TGTGCCAGCAGCTTAGCGGGAACTGGGGCCAACGTCCTGACTTTC
clone size: many; J gene: TRBJ2-7; D gene: -; V gene: TRBV5-1; CDR3 protein: CASSLAVGGEQYF; CDR3 DNA: TGCGCCAGCAGCTTGGCCGTCGGGGGCGAGCAGTACTTC
clone size: -; J gene: TRBJ2-7; D gene: TRBD1; V gene: TRBV29-1; CDR3 protein: CSVDPTTGGGYEQYF; CDR3 DNA: TGCAGCGTTGATCCAACGACAGGGGGCGGATACGAGCAGTACTTC
clone size: -; J gene: TRBJ1-5; D gene: -; V gene: TRBV5-6; CDR3 protein: CASRLQGVDQPQHF; CDR3 DNA: TGTGCCAGCAGACTACAGGGAGTGGATCAGCCCCAGCATTTT
clone size: few; J gene: TRBJ2-7; D gene: -; V gene: TRBV23-1; CDR3 protein: CASSPQDRVYEQYF; CDR3 DNA: TGCGCCAGCAGTCCCCAAGACCGAGTCTACGAGCAGTACTTC